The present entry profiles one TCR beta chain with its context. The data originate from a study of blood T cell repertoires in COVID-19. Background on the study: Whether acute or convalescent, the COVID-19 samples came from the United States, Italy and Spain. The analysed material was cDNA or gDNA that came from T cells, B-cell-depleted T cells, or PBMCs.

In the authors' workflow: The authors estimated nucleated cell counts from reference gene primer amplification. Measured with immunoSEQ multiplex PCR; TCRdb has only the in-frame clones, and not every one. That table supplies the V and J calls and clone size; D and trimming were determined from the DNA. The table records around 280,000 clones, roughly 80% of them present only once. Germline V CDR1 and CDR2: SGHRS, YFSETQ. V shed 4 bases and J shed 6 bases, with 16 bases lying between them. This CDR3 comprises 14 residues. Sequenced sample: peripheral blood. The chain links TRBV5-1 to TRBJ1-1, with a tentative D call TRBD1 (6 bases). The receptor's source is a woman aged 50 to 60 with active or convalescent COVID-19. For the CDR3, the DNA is TGCGCCAGCAGCGAACAGGGTGGTAGGGCTGAAGCTTTCTTT. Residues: CASSEQGGRAEAFF.